The rows below give T cell receptor beta chains drawn from one sample of a study of CXCR3-negative and CXCR3-positive naive CD8 T cells. TCRdb re-called the 5' RACE reads and gives one entry per CDR3 protein, without DNA. Its listing shows 100,000 to 150,000 distinct CDR3 sequences. What was sequenced was naive CXCR3- CD8+ T cells from blood. Every receptor here comes from a human donor in good health. Some clones in this sample may be carry-over from other donors' samples. Both conserved end residues are part of each CDR3.

v_call	j_call	cdr3_aa
TRBV28	TRBJ2-1	CASSAPGEQFF
TRBV10-3	TRBJ2-7	CASSYPDSYEQYF
TRBV7-9	TRBJ1-1	CASRLGTGGVEAFF
TRBV18	TRBJ2-1	CASSAGTSGRQVYNEQFF
TRBV11-2	TRBJ2-7	CASSSSQGVNLYEQYF
TRBV7-6	TRBJ2-2	CASSLVQETGELFF
TRBV28	TRBJ2-1	CASSSPFGTGNNEQFF
TRBV19	TRBJ1-1	CASSIGFGINTEAFF
TRBV6-4	TRBJ1-5	CASSIWGDGNQPQHF
TRBV7-9	TRBJ1-4	CASSLSAGPANEKLFF
TRBV7-9	TRBJ2-7	CASSSWTSGSSYEQYF
TRBV29-1	TRBJ2-1	CSVEYSRDYNEQFF
TRBV12-5	TRBJ1-1	CASGLMGTSGDTEAFF
TRBV6-2/TRBV6-3	TRBJ1-1	CASSRGEMNTEAFF
TRBV5-1	TRBJ2-1	CASSGTGSYNEQFF
TRBV2	TRBJ2-3	CASSPPLAGGFTDTQYF